Listed below are T cell receptor beta chains from one sample, sequenced in a study of vaccination and CD4 T cells after COVID-19. TCRdb ran MiXCR on the PCR reads and lists one entry per CDR3 protein. Among 35,000 to 45,000 distinct CDR3 sequences listed, under 45% were seen once. The sequenced sample was CD4+ T cells from blood, obtained about 7 months after SARS-CoV-2 vaccination. The receptors come from a human donor who had recovered from COVID-19. Both conserved end residues are part of each CDR3. A D gene is named only where the DNA matches it firmly. Clone size is shown for a subset of rows, as once, few, many or a class of expanded clone.

D gene,J gene,V gene,clone size,CDR3 DNA,CDR3 protein
TRBD1,TRBJ2-7,TRBV15,NA,TGTGCCACCAGTAGACAGAGACAGGGGAGCGACGAGCAGTACTTC,CATSRQRQGSDEQYF
TRBD2,TRBJ2-1,TRBV28,NA,TGTGCCAGCACCCAAGCGGGAGTCTATGGCAATGAGCAGTTCTTC,CASTQAGVYGNEQFF
NA,TRBJ1-1,TRBV20-1,NA,TGCAGTGCTAGAGGTCGGGGAGAAGCTTTCTTT,CSARGRGEAFF
TRBD2,TRBJ2-1,TRBV20-1,few,TGCAGTGCTCTTACTAGCGGGAGGAGTAATGAGCAGTTCTTC,CSALTSGRSNEQFF
TRBD2,TRBJ2-7,TRBV20-1,few,TGCAGTGCTAGAAAGCGGGATAGCTCCTACGAGCAGTACTTC,CSARKRDSSYEQYF
TRBD1,TRBJ2-7,TRBV20-1,NA,TGCAGTGTTACCGGGACAGGGGGCTACGAGCAGTACTTC,CSVTGTGGYEQYF
TRBD2,TRBJ2-7,TRBV10-3,NA,TGTGCCATCAGGGCTAGCGGGAGGAACGAGCAGTACTTC,CAIRASGRNEQYF
NA,TRBJ2-7,TRBV11-3,few,TGTGCCAGCAGCTCACTCGGGAGTTCCTACGAGCAGTACTTC,CASSSLGSSYEQYF
TRBD2,TRBJ2-1,TRBV6-1,few,TGTGCCAGCAGCGGTAGGAGCGGGAGGGGGGGGTTAAGCAATGAGCAGTTCTTC,CASSGRSGRGGLSNEQFF
TRBD2,TRBJ2-1,TRBV6-1,few,TGTGCCAGCAGTGTCGGGACTAGCGACATCAATGAGCAGTTCTTC,CASSVGTSDINEQFF
TRBD1,TRBJ2-7,TRBV2,NA,TGTGCCAGCAGTGAAGGGCAGGGGGCGTACGAGCAGTACTTC,CASSEGQGAYEQYF
TRBD1,TRBJ2-7,TRBV27,NA,TGTGCCAGCAGTTTATTGGGACAGGGTGGCGAGCAGTACTTC,CASSLLGQGGEQYF
NA,TRBJ2-5,TRBV2,NA,TGTGCCAGCACCTTGGGGCCCCTGGAGACCCAGTACTTC,CASTLGPLETQYF
TRBD1,TRBJ2-1,TRBV20-1,NA,TGCAGTGCTAGAGATCTGGGGACAGGGATCAATGAGCAGTTCTTC,CSARDLGTGINEQFF
NA,TRBJ2-6,TRBV19,NA,TGTGCCAGTAGTATCCCCCTCTCTGGGGCCAACGTCCTGACTTTC,CASSIPLSGANVLTF
NA,TRBJ2-1,TRBV7-9,NA,TGTGCCAGCAGCTTAAGCATGGCGGGACTGAACCAGTTCTTC,CASSLSMAGLNQFF
NA,TRBJ1-2,TRBV6-1,few,TGTGCCAGCAGTCCTAATTCGGACTATGGCTACACCTTC,CASSPNSDYGYTF
NA,TRBJ2-7,TRBV28,NA,TGTGCCAGCAGTTTAAGGGCACCCTCCTACGAGCAGTACTTC,CASSLRAPSYEQYF
TRBD1,TRBJ1-6,TRBV5-4,NA,TGTGCCAGCAGCCCCGGACAGGCCCATAATTCACCCCTCCACTTT,CASSPGQAHNSPLHF
NA,TRBJ2-7,TRBV7-2,few,TGTGCCAGCAGCTCCACCTACGAGCAGTACTTC,CASSSTYEQYF
TRBD2,TRBJ2-1,TRBV7-6,few,TGTGCCAGCAGCTTAGGTGCGTGGGGGGGAGGCAATGAGCAGTTCTTC,CASSLGAWGGGNEQFF
TRBD2,TRBJ2-3,TRBV4-2,NA,TGTGCCAGCAGCCAAGATAGCGGGAGCGCAGATACGCAGTATTTT,CASSQDSGSADTQYF
NA,TRBJ2-3,TRBV6-1,NA,TGTGCCAGCAGGTTATATGCCACAGATACGCAGTATTTT,CASRLYATDTQYF
NA,TRBJ2-7,TRBV24-1,few,TGTGCCACCAGTAAAGCCTACGAGCAGTACTTC,CATSKAYEQYF
NA,TRBJ1-1,TRBV27,few,TGTGCCAGCAGTATCTACAGGGATTCGACGAGGAACACTGAAGCTTTCTTT,CASSIYRDSTRNTEAFF
TRBD1,TRBJ1-2,TRBV19,NA,TGTGCCAGTAGTTTTTCCGGGACAGCGAATTTTGGCTATGGCTACACCTTC,CASSFSGTANFGYGYTF
NA,TRBJ2-1,TRBV28,NA,TGTGCCAGCAGTTTAATTCTCCCCTACAATGAGCAGTTCTTC,CASSLILPYNEQFF
NA,TRBJ2-2,TRBV10-3,few,TGTGCCATCAGTGAGTCGTTTTCCCGGGAGCTGTTTTTT,CAISESFSRELFF
NA,TRBJ2-7,TRBV29-1,NA,TGCAGCGTTAAGGTAGGGTCCTCCTACGAGCAGTACTTC,CSVKVGSSYEQYF
TRBD1,TRBJ1-5,TRBV29-1,few,TGCAGCGTTGAAGGTAAGGGGGCCGGTCAGCCCCAGCATTTT,CSVEGKGAGQPQHF
TRBD2,TRBJ2-1,TRBV5-5,few,TGTGCCAGCAGCTTGGCTAGCGGGAGTAGTGAGCAGTTCTTC,CASSLASGSSEQFF
NA,TRBJ2-5,TRBV7-8,few,TGTGCCAGCAGCTTAGCCAGGGTCATTGAGACCCAGTACTTC,CASSLARVIETQYF
NA,TRBJ2-3,TRBV20-1,once,TGCAGTGCCAGCTCTCGGCCCTTCACAGATACGCAGTATTTT,CSASSRPFTDTQYF
TRBD2,TRBJ2-7,TRBV7-9,NA,TGTGCCAGCAGCTTAACCGGGGGCGGGAGGGTCCCCTACGAGCAGTACTTC,CASSLTGGGRVPYEQYF
TRBD2,TRBJ2-2,TRBV20-1,few,TGCAGTGCCGAAGCGGGAGGATTCACCGGGGAGCTGTTTTTT,CSAEAGGFTGELFF
TRBD1,TRBJ2-2,TRBV28,NA,TGTGCCAGCAAGGTCGGGACAGGGGGAACCGGGGAGCTGTTTTTT,CASKVGTGGTGELFF
TRBD2,TRBJ2-7,TRBV14,NA,TGTGCCAGCAGCCCCCCCGGCCGACTAGCCTTCTACGAGCAGTACTTC,CASSPPGRLAFYEQYF
NA,TRBJ2-1,TRBV27,NA,TGTGCCAGCAGTTTATCGGGGATAAACAATGAGCAGTTCTTC,CASSLSGINNEQFF